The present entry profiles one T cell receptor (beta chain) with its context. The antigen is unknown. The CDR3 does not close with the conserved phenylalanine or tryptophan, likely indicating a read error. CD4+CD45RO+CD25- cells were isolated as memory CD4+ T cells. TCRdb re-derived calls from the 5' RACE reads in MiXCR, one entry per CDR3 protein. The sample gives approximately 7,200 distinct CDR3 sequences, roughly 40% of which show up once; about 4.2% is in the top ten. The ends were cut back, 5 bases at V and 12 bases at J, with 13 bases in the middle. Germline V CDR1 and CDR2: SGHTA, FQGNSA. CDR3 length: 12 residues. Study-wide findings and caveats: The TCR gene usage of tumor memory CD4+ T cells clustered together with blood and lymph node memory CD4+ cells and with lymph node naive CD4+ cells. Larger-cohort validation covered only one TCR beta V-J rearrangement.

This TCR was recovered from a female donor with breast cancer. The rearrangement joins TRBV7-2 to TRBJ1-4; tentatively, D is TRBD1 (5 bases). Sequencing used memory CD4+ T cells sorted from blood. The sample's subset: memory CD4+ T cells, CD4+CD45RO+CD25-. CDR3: CASSRVLGELFL. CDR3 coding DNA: TGTGCCAGCAGCCGCGTCCTGGGGGAACTGTTTTTA.